This T cell receptor beta chain was captured in a study of high-grade serous ovarian cancer treatment subgroups. Overall study: Each sample yielded on average around 7,500 unique TCR beta rearrangements from approximately 15,000 reads. Broader study findings: Same-patient tumor repertoires overlapped at about 0.095 to 0.8; different patients barely overlapped. TCR relatedness rose with neoantigen level and trended with mutation load.

Per the germline V gene, CDR1 is SGHTA and CDR2 is FQGNSA. The CDR3 extends over 15 amino acids. V gave up 5 bases and J gave up 4 bases, with 15 bases separating them. Generated by immunoSEQ multiplex PCR, the TCRdb table keeps only in-frame clones and is missing some. The table has 4,500 to 6,000 clones, approximately 68% seen once. To note about this clone: Its antigen is not known.

Tumor samples were obtained before definitive surgery or chemotherapy. The TCR comes from a human donor with high-grade serous ovarian cancer. Input material: tumor tissue. The chain is built from TRBV7-2 and TRBJ1-5; tentative D call: TRBD1 (5 bases). Here the CDR3 DNA reads TGTGCCAGCAGCACCAACCGGGGGGGGAATCAGCCCCAGCATTTT. It codes for CASSTNRGGNQPQHF.